This is a list of T cell receptor beta chains from one sample in a study of T-cell reconstitution after alpha-beta-depleted transplantation in children. TCRdb ran MiXCR on the PCR reads and lists one entry per CDR3 protein. The profile shows under 750,000 distinct CDR3 sequences, around 23% of them singletons. Sequences were derived from PBMCs, mostly from graft donor cells, sampled 360 days after TCRalphabeta/CD19-depleted stem cell transplant. These receptors all stem from a boy in the first two years of life who had a stem cell transplant for acute myeloid leukemia, so the T cells may come from the graft donor. Both conserved end residues are part of each CDR3. D genes are given only for firm matches. Expanded clones get a size class; other rows say once, few or many, or leave the size out.

v_gene	d_gene	abundance	j_gene	CDR3nt	CDR3aa
TRBV4-2	.	once	TRBJ2-2	TGTGCCAGCAGCCAGCCAGGGGGGGGCGGGGAGCTGTTTTTT	CASSQPGGGGELFF
TRBV11-3	TRBD2	few	TRBJ2-5	TGTGCCAGCAGCTTCTTGACTAGCGGGGGGGGAAACCGGAAGTGGACCCAGTACTTC	CASSFLTSGGGNRKWTQYF
TRBV14	.	many	TRBJ2-5	TGTGCCAGCAGCCTCAGGACTGGTTCGCTCCAAGAGACCCAGTACTTC	CASSLRTGSLQETQYF
TRBV7-8	.	.	TRBJ2-1	TGTGCCAGCACCGAAAGGGGGGGGATCGATTCCTACAATGAGCAGTTCTTC	CASTERGGIDSYNEQFF
TRBV29-1	TRBD1	many	TRBJ1-1	TGCAGCGTTGGCGAGGGGGCGTTCACTGAAGCTTTCTTT	CSVGEGAFTEAFF
TRBV20-1	.	few	TRBJ1-5	TGCAGTGCTAGATTTGTGGCGCCAGGGGTTGGCTTCAATCAGCCCCAGCATTTT	CSARFVAPGVGFNQPQHF
TRBV7-2	.	.	TRBJ2-7	TGTGCCAGCAGCCCAGGAGGGTTTTGGGTCGAGCAGTACTTC	CASSPGGFWVEQYF
TRBV6-2/TRBV6-3	.	.	TRBJ2-3	TGTGCCAGCAGCGCCGGAGGCAGCTTCACAGATACGCAGTATTTT	CASSAGGSFTDTQYF
TRBV6-2/TRBV6-3	TRBD2	few	TRBJ2-1	TGTGCCAGCAGTTACTGGGCTAGCGGGGCCTACAATGAGCAGTTCTTC	CASSYWASGAYNEQFF
TRBV12-3/TRBV12-4	TRBD1	.	TRBJ1-6	TGTGCCAGCAGCAACAGGGGTTTGGGACCCCTCCACTTT	CASSNRGLGPLHF